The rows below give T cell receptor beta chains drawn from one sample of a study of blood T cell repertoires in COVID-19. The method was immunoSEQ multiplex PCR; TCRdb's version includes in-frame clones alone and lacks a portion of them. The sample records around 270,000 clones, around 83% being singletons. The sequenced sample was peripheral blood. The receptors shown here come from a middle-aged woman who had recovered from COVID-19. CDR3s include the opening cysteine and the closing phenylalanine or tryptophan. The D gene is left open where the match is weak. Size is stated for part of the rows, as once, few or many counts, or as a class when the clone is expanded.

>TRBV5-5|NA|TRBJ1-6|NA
CASSLVFRGNNSPLHF
TGTGCCAGCAGCTTGGTCTTTCGGGGGAATAATTCACCCCTCCACTTT
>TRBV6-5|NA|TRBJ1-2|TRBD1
CASSRNTGGPGYTF
TGTGCCAGCAGTCGAAATACAGGGGGCCCTGGCTACACCTTC
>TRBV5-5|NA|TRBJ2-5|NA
CASSLEQGRETQYF
TGTGCCAGCAGCTTGGAACAGGGTAGGGAGACCCAGTACTTC
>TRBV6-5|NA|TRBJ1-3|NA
CASSSGSGNTIYF
TGTGCCAGCAGTTCGGGATCTGGAAACACCATATATTTT
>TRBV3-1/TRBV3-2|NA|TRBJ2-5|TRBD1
CASSIRGLRETQYF
TGTGCCAGCAGCATCAGGGGGCTGAGGGAGACCCAGTACTTC
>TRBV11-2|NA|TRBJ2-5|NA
CASSSMRETQYF
TGTGCCAGCAGCTCAATGCGGGAGACCCAGTACTTC
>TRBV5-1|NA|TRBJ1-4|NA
CASSRTSTDEKLFF
TGCGCCAGCAGCAGGACATCAACCGATGAAAAACTGTTTTTT
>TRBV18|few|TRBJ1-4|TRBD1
CASSGQPNEKLFF
TGTGCCAGCTCGGGACAGCCTAATGAAAAACTGTTTTTT
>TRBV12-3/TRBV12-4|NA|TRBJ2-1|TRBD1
CASSYRGGNEQFF
TGTGCCAGCAGTTACAGGGGTGGTAATGAGCAGTTCTTC
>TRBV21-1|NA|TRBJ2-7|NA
CANHRQGPYEQYF
TGTGCCAATCACCGACAGGGGCCCTACGAGCAGTACTTC
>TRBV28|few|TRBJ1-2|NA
CASTSGSRLYGYTF
TGTGCCAGCACATCCGGGTCCCGACTCTATGGCTACACCTTC
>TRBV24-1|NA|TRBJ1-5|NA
CATSPNGNIYSNQPQHF
TGTGCCACCAGTCCAAACGGGAATATATATAGCAATCAGCCCCAGCATTTT
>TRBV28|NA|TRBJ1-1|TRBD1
CASSTEGQGPTEAFF
TGTGCCAGCAGTACCGAGGGACAGGGCCCCACTGAAGCTTTCTTT
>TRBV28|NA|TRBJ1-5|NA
CASPDRSEQPQHF
TGTGCCAGCCCGGACAGATCGGAGCAGCCCCAGCATTTT
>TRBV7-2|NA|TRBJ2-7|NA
CASTKYHPSEQYF
TGTGCGTCAACAAAGTATCACCCATCCGAGCAGTACTTC
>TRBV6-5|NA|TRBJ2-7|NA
CASSLPGTYEQYF
TGTGCCAGCAGTCTACCGGGGACCTACGAGCAGTACTTC
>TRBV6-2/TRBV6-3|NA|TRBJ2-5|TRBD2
CASSRTTSSETQYF
TGTGCCAGCAGCCGAACGACTAGCTCGGAGACCCAGTACTTC
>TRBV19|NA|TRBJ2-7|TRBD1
CASSRQGAMDEQYF
TGTGCCAGTAGCCGACAGGGGGCAATGGACGAGCAGTACTTC
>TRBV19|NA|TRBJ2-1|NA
CASSITSRYEQFF
TGTGCCAGTAGTATAACTAGCCGGTATGAGCAGTTCTTC
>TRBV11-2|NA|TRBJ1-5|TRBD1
CASSLDQTGYQPQHF
TGTGCCAGCAGCTTAGATCAGACAGGGTATCAGCCCCAGCATTTT
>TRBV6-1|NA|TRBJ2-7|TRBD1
CASSEAGTAYEQYF
TGTGCCAGCAGTGAGGCAGGGACAGCCTACGAGCAGTACTTC
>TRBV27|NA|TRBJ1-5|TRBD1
CASGLTGLRGNQPQHF
TGTGCCAGCGGATTGACAGGGCTCCGGGGCAATCAGCCCCAGCATTTT
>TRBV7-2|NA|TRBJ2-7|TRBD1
CASSPLGQSLYEQYF
TGTGCCAGCAGCCCCCTGGGACAGTCTCTCTACGAGCAGTACTTC
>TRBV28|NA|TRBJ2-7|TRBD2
CASSPGGAFSYEQYF
TGTGCCAGCAGTCCCGGGGGGGCATTCTCCTACGAGCAGTACTTC
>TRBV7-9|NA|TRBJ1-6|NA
CASSFISYNSPLHF
TGTGCCAGCAGCTTCATCTCCTATAATTCACCCCTCCACTTT
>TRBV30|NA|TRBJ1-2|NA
CAWSLGQSYGYTF
TGTGCCTGGAGCCTTGGACAGAGCTATGGCTACACCTTC
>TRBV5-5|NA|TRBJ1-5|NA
CASSLGEPLLSNQPQHF
TGTGCCAGCAGCTTGGGAGAACCCCTACTAAGCAATCAGCCCCAGCATTTT
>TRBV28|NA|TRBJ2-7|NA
CASSLRQGEQYF
TGTGCCAGCAGTTTAAGGCAGGGTGAGCAGTACTTC
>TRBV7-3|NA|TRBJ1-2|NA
CASSKGQSNYGYTF
TGTGCCAGCAGCAAAGGACAGAGTAACTATGGCTACACCTTC
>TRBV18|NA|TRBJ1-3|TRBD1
CASSPTGGRRNTIYF
TGTGCCAGCTCACCAACAGGGGGAAGGCGAAACACCATATATTTT
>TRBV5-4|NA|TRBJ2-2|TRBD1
CASSDRAPGTGELFF
TGTGCCAGCAGCGACAGGGCTCCGGGCACCGGGGAGCTGTTTTTT
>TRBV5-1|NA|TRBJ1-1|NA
CASSIQQGKNTEAFF
TGCGCCAGCAGCATCCAACAGGGTAAAAACACTGAAGCTTTCTTT
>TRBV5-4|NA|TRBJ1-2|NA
CASSSLTVVNYGYTF
TGTGCCAGCAGCAGCTTGACAGTCGTAAACTATGGCTACACCTTC